This T cell receptor beta chain was documented in a study of blood T cell repertoires in COVID-19. About the research overall: Both acute and convalescent COVID-19 samples were obtained from the United States, Italy and Spain.

Germline-derived CDR1 and CDR2 are LGHNA and YNFKEQ. The CDR3 contains 14 residues. V gave up 4 bases and J gave up 2 bases, with 12 bases separating them. Some clones are missing from TCRdb's copy, which holds only in-frame ones; the method was immunoSEQ multiplex PCR. This table holds approximately 300,000 clones, roughly nine tenths found once. The origin of this receptor is a woman aged 25 to 39 who had been exposed to COVID-19. The source material was PBMCs or T cells enriched from blood (not recorded which). The chain carries TRBV4-2 and TRBJ2-7; TRBD1 is a possible D gene (6 bases). CDR3 region: CASSLRQDTYEQYF. As DNA, the CDR3 is TGTGCCAGCAGCCTGCGACAGGACACCTACGAGCAGTACTTC.